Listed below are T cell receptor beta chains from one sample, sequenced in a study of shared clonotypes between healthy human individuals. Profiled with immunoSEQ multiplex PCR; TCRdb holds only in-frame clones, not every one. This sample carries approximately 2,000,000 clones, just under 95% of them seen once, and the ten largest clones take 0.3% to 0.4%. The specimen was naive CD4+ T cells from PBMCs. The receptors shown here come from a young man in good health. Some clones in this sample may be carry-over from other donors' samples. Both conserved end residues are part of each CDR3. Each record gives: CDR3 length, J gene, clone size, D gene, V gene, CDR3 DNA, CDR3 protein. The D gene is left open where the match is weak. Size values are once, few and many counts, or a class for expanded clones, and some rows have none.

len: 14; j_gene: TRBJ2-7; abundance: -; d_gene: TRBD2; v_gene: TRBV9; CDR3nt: TGTGCCAGCAGCCCAGGGACTAGCGGGTACGAGCAGTACTTC; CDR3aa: CASSPGTSGYEQYF
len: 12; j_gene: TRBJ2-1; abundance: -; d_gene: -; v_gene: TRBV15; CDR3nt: TGTGCCACCAGCCCGGGGTTCAATGAGCAGTTCTTC; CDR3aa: CATSPGFNEQFF
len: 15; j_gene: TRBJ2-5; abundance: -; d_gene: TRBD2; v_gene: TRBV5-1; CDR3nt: TGCGCCAGCAGCTTACTAGCGGGTAATCAAGAGACCCAGTACTTC; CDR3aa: CASSLLAGNQETQYF
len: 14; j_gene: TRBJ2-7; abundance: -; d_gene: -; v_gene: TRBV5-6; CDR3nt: TGTGCCAGCCGACGATATACTGGCTCCTACGAGCAGTACTTC; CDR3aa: CASRRYTGSYEQYF
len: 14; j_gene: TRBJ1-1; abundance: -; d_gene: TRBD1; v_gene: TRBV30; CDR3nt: TGTGCCTGGAGGAAGGGGTGGAGGGGGCTAGAAGCTTTCTTT; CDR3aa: CAWRKGWRGLEAFF
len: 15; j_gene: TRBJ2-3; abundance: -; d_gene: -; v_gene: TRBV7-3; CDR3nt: TGTGCCAGCAGCCAACGTGGGGGTTTACGGGATACGCAGTATTTT; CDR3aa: CASSQRGGLRDTQYF
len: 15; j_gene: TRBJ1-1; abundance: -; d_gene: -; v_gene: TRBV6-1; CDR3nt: TGTGCCAGCAGAGTTGAAGGACAGCTGAACACTGAAGCTTTCTTT; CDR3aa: CASRVEGQLNTEAFF
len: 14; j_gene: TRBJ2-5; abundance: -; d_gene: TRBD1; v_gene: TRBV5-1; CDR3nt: TGCGCCAGCAGCCCGACAGGGGTCGAAGAGACCCAGTACTTC; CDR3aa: CASSPTGVEETQYF
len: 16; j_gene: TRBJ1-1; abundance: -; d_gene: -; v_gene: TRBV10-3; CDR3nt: TGTGCCATCAGTGTGGGTAGGGGATTTGGTGACACTGAAGCTTTCTTT; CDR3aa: CAISVGRGFGDTEAFF
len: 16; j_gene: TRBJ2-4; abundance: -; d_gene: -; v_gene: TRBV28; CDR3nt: TGTGCCAGCAGTTCCCGGACACTACAAGCCAAAAACATTCAGTACTTC; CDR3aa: CASSSRTLQAKNIQYF
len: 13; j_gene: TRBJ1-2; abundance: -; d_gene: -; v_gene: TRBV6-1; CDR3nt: TGTGCCAGCAGTGAAGCCGGAGGTCGAGGCTACACCTTC; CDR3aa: CASSEAGGRGYTF
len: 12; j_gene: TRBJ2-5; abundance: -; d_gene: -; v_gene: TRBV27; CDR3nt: TGTGCCAGCAGCGGACCGGGAGAGACCCAGTACTTC; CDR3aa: CASSGPGETQYF
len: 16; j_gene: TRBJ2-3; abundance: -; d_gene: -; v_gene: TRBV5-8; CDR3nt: TGTGCCAGCAGCTTGGTGCCGGGATGGAGCACAGATACGCAGTATTTT; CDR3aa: CASSLVPGWSTDTQYF
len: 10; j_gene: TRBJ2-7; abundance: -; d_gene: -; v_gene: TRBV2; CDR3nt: TGTGCCCGTCAGGGAACCGAGCAGTACTTC; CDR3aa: CARQGTEQYF
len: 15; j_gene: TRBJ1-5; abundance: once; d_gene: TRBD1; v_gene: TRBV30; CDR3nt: TGTGCCTACCGGGACAGGGGGTCGGGCAATCAGCCCCAGCATTTT; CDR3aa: CAYRDRGSGNQPQHF
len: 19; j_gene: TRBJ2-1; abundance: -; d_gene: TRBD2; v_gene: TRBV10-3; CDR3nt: TGTGCCATCAGTGAGCACGAAGCTAGCGGACCGAGCTCCTACAATGAGCAGTTCTTC; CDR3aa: CAISEHEASGPSSYNEQFF
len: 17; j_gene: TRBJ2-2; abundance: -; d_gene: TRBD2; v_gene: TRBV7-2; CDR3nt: TGTGCCAGCAGCCCCCTCGCGGGAGGGGCGAACACCGGGGAGCTGTTTTTT; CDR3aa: CASSPLAGGANTGELFF
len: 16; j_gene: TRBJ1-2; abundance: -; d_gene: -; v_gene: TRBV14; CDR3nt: TGTGCCAGCAGCCAATTTGTGGACAGCAGATCCTATGGCTACACCTTC; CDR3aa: CASSQFVDSRSYGYTF
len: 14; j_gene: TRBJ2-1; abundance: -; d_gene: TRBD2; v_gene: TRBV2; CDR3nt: TGTGCCAGCAGGTCGACTAGCGGGAGCTATGAGCAGTTCTTC; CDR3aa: CASRSTSGSYEQFF
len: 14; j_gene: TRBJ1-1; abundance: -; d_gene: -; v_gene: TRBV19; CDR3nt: TGTGCCAGTAGTATTCTCGCGGTAAACACTGAAGCTTTCTTT; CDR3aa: CASSILAVNTEAFF
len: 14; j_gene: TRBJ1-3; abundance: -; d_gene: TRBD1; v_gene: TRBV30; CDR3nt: TGTGCTTGGGGGACAGGGGGCTCTGGAAACACCATATATTTT; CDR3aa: CAWGTGGSGNTIYF
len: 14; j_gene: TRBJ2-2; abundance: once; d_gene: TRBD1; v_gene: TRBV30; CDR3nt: TGTGCCTGGAGTAAGGCAGGGGGAACCGGGGAGCTGTTTTTT; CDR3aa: CAWSKAGGTGELFF
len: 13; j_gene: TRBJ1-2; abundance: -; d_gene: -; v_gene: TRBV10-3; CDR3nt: TGTGCCATCAGCGAGGGGTCTACCTATGGCTACACCTTC; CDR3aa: CAISEGSTYGYTF
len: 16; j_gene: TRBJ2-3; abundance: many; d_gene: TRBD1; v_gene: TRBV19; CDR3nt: TGTGCCAGTAGTATTAGGGGACAGGGGCGGAGAGATACGCAGTATTTT; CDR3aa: CASSIRGQGRRDTQYF
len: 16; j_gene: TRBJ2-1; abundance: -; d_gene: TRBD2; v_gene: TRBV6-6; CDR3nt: TGTGCCAGCAGTTACTCCGGACTAGCGGGGGACTATGAGCAGTTCTTC; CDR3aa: CASSYSGLAGDYEQFF
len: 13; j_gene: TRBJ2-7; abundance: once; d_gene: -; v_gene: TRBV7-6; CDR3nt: TGTGCCAGCAGCTCCGGACGGACCTACGAGCAGTACTTC; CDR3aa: CASSSGRTYEQYF
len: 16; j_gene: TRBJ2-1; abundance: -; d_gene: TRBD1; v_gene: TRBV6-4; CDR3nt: TGTGCCAGCAGTGACCGATTCGGGACAGGGCTCAATGAGCAGTTCTTC; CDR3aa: CASSDRFGTGLNEQFF
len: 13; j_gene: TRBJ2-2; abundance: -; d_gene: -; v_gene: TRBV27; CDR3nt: TGTGCCAGCCGGTTGTTTACCACCGGGGAGCTGTTTTTT; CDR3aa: CASRLFTTGELFF
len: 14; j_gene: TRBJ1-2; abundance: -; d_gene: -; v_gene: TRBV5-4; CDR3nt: TGTGCCAGCAGCTTGACCGGAACTAACTATGGCTACACCTTC; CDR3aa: CASSLTGTNYGYTF
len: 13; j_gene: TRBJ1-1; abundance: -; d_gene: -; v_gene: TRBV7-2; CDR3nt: TGTGCCAGCAGCTTAGAATCGGGGAGGCAAGCTTTCTTT; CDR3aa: CASSLESGRQAFF
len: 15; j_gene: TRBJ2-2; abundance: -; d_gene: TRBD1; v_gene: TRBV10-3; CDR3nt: TGTGCCATCAGTGGACAGGGGTTGAGCACCGGGGAGCTGTTTTTT; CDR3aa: CAISGQGLSTGELFF
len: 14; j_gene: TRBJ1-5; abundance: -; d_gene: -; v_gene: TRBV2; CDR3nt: TGTGCCAGCAGTAAGACAGTAAGCAATCAGCCCCAGCATTTT; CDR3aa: CASSKTVSNQPQHF
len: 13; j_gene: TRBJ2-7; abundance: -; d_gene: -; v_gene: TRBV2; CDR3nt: TGTGCCAGCAGTGACAGGGGGGATTACGAGCAGTACTTC; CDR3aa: CASSDRGDYEQYF
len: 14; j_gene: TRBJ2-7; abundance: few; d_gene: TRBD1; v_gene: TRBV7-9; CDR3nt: TGTGCCAGCACCAGAGGGTACAGGGGGAACGAGCAGTACTTC; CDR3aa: CASTRGYRGNEQYF
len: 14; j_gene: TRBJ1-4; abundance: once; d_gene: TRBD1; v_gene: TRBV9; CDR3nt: TGTGCCAGCAGCGTGACAGGGACTAATGAAAAACTGTTTTTT; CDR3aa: CASSVTGTNEKLFF
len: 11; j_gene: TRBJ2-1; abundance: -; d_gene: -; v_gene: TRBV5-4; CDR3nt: TGTGCCAGCAGGGTTGAGAATGAGCAGTTCTTC; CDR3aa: CASRVENEQFF
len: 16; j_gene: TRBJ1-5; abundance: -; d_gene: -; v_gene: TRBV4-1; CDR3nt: TGCGCCAGCAGCCAAGGTGAGGCCCTTAGCAATCAGCCCCAGCATTTT; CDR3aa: CASSQGEALSNQPQHF
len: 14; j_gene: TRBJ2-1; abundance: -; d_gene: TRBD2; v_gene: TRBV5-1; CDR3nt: TGCGCCAGCAGCGCCGTAGCGGGAGCGGGTGAGCAGTTCTTC; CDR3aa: CASSAVAGAGEQFF
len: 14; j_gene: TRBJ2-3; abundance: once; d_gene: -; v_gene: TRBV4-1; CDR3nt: TGCGCCAGCAGCCAATTCGGTAGCACAGATACGCAGTATTTT; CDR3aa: CASSQFGSTDTQYF
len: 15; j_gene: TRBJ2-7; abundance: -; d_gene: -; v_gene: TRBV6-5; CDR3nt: TGTGCCAGCAGTTTCTCGCCCGGGAGCTCCTACGAGCAGTACTTC; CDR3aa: CASSFSPGSSYEQYF